This T cell receptor beta chain comes out of a study of cytomegalovirus exposure and HLA in healthy donors. Across the study: One earlier analysis, a look at around 170 million T cells, found more than 100 million unique TCR beta sequences. Clustering assigned approximately 78% of the 350 to 450 genotyped donors to the Caucasian-associated ancestry cluster.

It was with 60 Vbeta and 13 Jbeta primers that the PCR ran. The data were produced by immunoSEQ multiplex PCR, yet TCRdb's version contains in-frame clones alone and is incomplete. The sample has around 93,000 clones, 82% seen once. This CDR3 has 15 residues. The junction had 10 bases not matched to a gene; V was cut back by 6 bases and J by 3 bases. CDR1 and CDR2 from the germline V gene are LNHDA and SQIVND (reference sequence). What was sequenced was PBMCs. The TCR comes from a man aged 50-59 years in good health and CMV-seronegative. The chain uses TRBV19 and TRBJ2-7; the match to TRBD1 covers 8 bases. The CDR3 region is CASRLAGTGSYEQYF. CDR3 nucleotides: TGTGCCAGTAGGCTCGCCGGGACAGGCAGCTACGAGCAGTACTTC. The full variable domain, in which reference TRBV19 and TRBJ2-7 provide the parts outside the CDR3, is DGGITQSPKYLFRKEGQNVTLSCEQNLNHDAMYWYRQDPGQGLRLIYYSQIVNDFQKGDIAEGYSVSREKKESFPLTVTSAQKNPTAFYLCASRLAGTGSYEQYFGPGTRLTVT.